This T cell receptor (beta chain) is drawn from a study of blood T cell repertoires in COVID-19. Study information: Cohort 3 recovery required two negative PCRs, clearance, or symptom resolution.

Per the authors' pipeline: Using reference gene primer amplification, nucleated cell counts were estimated. Method: immunoSEQ multiplex PCR; TCRdb's copy keeps in-frame clones and lacks some. That table supplies the V and J calls and clone size; D and trimming were determined from the DNA. The sample lists around 140,000 clones, approximately 80% occurring once. Grouping used clinical history reported by participants in a survey and questionnaire. Germline CDR1 reads LNHNV; CDR2 reads YYDKDF (reference sequence). V lost 0 bases and J 4 bases, leaving 9 bases between the germline ends. The CDR3 length is 15 residues.

The clonotype was recovered from a man in his fifties in a cohort exposed to, infected with or recovered from COVID-19 (not recorded which). Sequencing used PBMCs or T cells enriched from blood (not recorded which). The chain uses TRBV15 and TRBJ2-2; TRBD1 might be the D (5 bases). CDR3: CATSRDRQPTGELFF. The CDR3 DNA follows: TGTGCCACCAGCAGAGATAGACAGCCCACCGGGGAGCTGTTTTTT.